This is a list of T cell receptor beta chains from one sample in a study of vaccination and CD4 T cells after COVID-19. TCRdb itself ran the PCR reads through MiXCR, one entry per CDR3 protein. The data contain about 8,900 distinct CDR3 sequences, 35% to 50% of them singletons. Their antigens remain unidentified. The material sequenced was CD4+ T cells from blood, cultured in vitro. These receptors originate from a human donor in good health. The CDR3 runs from the conserved cysteine through the conserved F or W. A D gene is named only where the DNA matches it firmly. A row's size may be missing; if present it is once, few, many or a size class.

clone_size	v_call	d_call	j_call	cdr3_aa	cdr3_nt
.	TRBV7-2	.	TRBJ2-3	CASSRVKGSDTQYF	TGTGCCAGCAGCCGAGTGAAGGGTAGCGATACGCAGTATTTT
.	TRBV2	TRBD1	TRBJ1-2	CASMAGGARYGYTF	TGTGCCAGCATGGCAGGGGGCGCGCGTTATGGCTACACCTTC
few	TRBV28	.	TRBJ1-6	CASSFSYNSPLHF	TGTGCCAGCAGTTTCTCCTATAATTCACCCCTCCACTTT
.	TRBV6-1	.	TRBJ1-2	CASSEGVGIYGYTF	TGTGCCAGCAGTGAAGGGGTAGGGATTTATGGCTACACCTTC
.	TRBV15	TRBD1	TRBJ2-7	CATSTGQGRDYEQYF	TGTGCCACCAGCACAGGACAGGGTCGGGACTACGAGCAGTACTTC
few	TRBV27	.	TRBJ1-5	CASSSFSTSSGNQPQHF	TGTGCCAGCAGTTCTTTTAGTACGAGCTCGGGAAATCAGCCCCAGCATTTT
.	TRBV15	TRBD1	TRBJ2-5	CATSRVGFGDRQETQYF	TGTGCCACCAGCAGAGTGGGATTTGGGGACAGACAAGAGACCCAGTACTTC
.	TRBV7-2	.	TRBJ1-2	CASSLDLSSRVGGYTF	TGTGCCAGCAGCTTAGACTTATCGAGCAGGGTTGGTGGCTACACCTTC
.	TRBV6-4	.	TRBJ1-1	CASSRGGNTEAFF	TGTGCCAGCAGTAGGGGAGGGAACACTGAAGCTTTCTTT
.	TRBV5-8	TRBD1	TRBJ1-6	CASSSGTGKGSPLHF	TGTGCCAGCAGCTCAGGGACAGGGAAAGGATCACCCCTCCACTTT
.	TRBV6-5	.	TRBJ1-1	CASSYGQEAEAFF	TGTGCCAGCAGTTACGGGCAGGAGGCTGAAGCTTTCTTT
.	TRBV7-2	TRBD1	TRBJ2-1	CASSLRQGLYNEQFF	TGTGCCAGCAGCTTACGACAGGGTCTCTACAATGAGCAGTTCTTC
.	TRBV27	TRBD2	TRBJ2-7	CASSPFLTSARTYEQYF	TGTGCCAGCAGTCCCTTCTTGACTAGCGCGAGGACCTACGAGCAGTACTTC
once	TRBV6-5	.	TRBJ1-2	CASSYHDPGDGYTF	TGTGCCAGCAGTTACCACGACCCAGGGGATGGCTACACCTTC
.	TRBV7-2	.	TRBJ1-5	CASSLSGKYYQPQHF	TGTGCCAGCAGCTTATCAGGGAAGTATTATCAGCCCCAGCATTTT
.	TRBV19	.	TRBJ1-2	CASSSRGPYGYTF	TGTGCCAGTAGTTCGCGGGGTCCCTATGGCTACACCTTC
few	TRBV12-3/TRBV12-4	.	TRBJ1-2	CASSLRGRSNYGYTF	TGTGCCAGCAGTTTAAGGGGACGATCCAACTATGGCTACACCTTC
.	TRBV19	.	TRBJ1-5	CASSIGAGSYREPQHF	TGTGCCAGTAGTATCGGGGCGGGGTCTTATCGGGAGCCCCAGCATTTT
.	TRBV20-1	.	TRBJ1-5	CSALKSGTLFNQPQHF	TGCAGTGCTCTTAAATCCGGGACTTTGTTTAATCAGCCCCAGCATTTT
.	TRBV4-1	.	TRBJ2-5	CASSQTLGAPAQVAKETQYF	TGCGCCAGCAGCCAAACCCTTGGGGCCCCAGCCCAGGTAGCGAAAGAGACCCAGTACTTC
.	TRBV7-2	TRBD2	TRBJ2-2	CASSLAGSGANTGELFF	TGTGCCAGCAGCTTAGCGGGTAGCGGGGCGAACACCGGGGAGCTGTTTTTT
.	TRBV27	TRBD1	TRBJ1-4	CASSSKGARVGEKLFF	TGTGCCAGCAGTTCTAAGGGGGCGCGGGTAGGTGAAAAACTGTTTTTT
.	TRBV7-2	.	TRBJ2-1	CASSLGAERLNYNEQFF	TGTGCCAGCAGCTTAGGGGCAGAGCGACTCAACTACAATGAGCAGTTCTTC
.	TRBV12-3/TRBV12-4	TRBD1	TRBJ1-6	CASRTGQGIVGSPLHF	TGTGCCAGCAGGACGGGACAGGGCATTGTGGGTTCACCCCTCCACTTT
.	TRBV6-1	TRBD2	TRBJ2-1	CASSEGTRHEQFF	TGTGCCAGCAGTGAAGGGACTAGACATGAGCAGTTCTTC